Given below is one T cell receptor (beta chain) in context. A second about 6 to 11 cycle PCR used barcoded and J-beta primers. TCRdb redid the calling of the 5' RACE reads with MiXCR, one entry per CDR3 protein. The data contain about 620,000 distinct CDR3 sequences, under 25% of them seen just once; the ten biggest clones take up 3% to 4%. Every sample had a minimum of 6.5 million PBMCs isolated. The sample belongs to a study of blood T cells in healthy people across ages. The sequenced sample consisted of blood. The sequence derives from a man aged 70 or older in good health.

CDR3 region: CASSFGLAEETQYF. The CDR3 nucleotides are TGTGCCAGCAGCTTTGGACTAGCGGAAGAGACCCAGTACTTC. This sequence joins TRBV5-4 and TRBJ2-5; 10 positions match TRBD2. The trim removed 2 bases at V and 3 bases at J, leaving 1 base unmatched. Germline CDR1 and CDR2: SGHNT and YYREEE (reference sequence). This CDR3 has 14 residues.